The clone carrying this TCR beta chain has only one observation. The data originate from a study of blood T cell repertoires in COVID-19. Study-wide background: Whether acute or convalescent, the COVID-19 samples came from the United States, Italy and Spain. Nucleic acid was either cDNA or gDNA, and it came from T cells, B-cell-depleted T cells, or PBMCs.

Per the original data handling: The assay estimated nucleated cells by amplifying reference gene primers. TCRdb's table, derived via immunoSEQ multiplex PCR, lists solely in-frame clones and lacks some. V and J calls plus clone size are reproduced from that table; the DNA served to infer D and trimming. The sample shows around 180,000 clones, 88% of them seen only once. The V segment lost 2 bases and the J segment 6 bases; nucleotides outside the gene matches: 8. Germline CDR1 GTSNPN, CDR2 SVGIG (reference sequence). This CDR3 is 14 amino acids long. Sequenced material: peripheral blood. This receptor was identified in a human donor in a cohort sampled during active COVID-19. The chain joins TRBV30 to TRBJ2-3; 7 bases align to TRBD1. The CDR3 protein is CAWSRDSKRDTQYF. DNA for the CDR3: TGTGCCTGGAGTCGGGACAGTAAAAGGGATACGCAGTATTTT.